Ten or more counts support the clone carrying this TCR beta chain. Self-reported history from a screening survey and questionnaire set each donor's cohort. All recovered Cohort 3 donors got two negative PCRs, got clearance, or saw symptom resolution. These data originate in a study of blood T cell repertoires in COVID-19. The CDR3 sequence is 13 residues long. Germline CDR1 is MDHEN and CDR2 is SYDVKM. Losses at the gene ends were 6 bases for V and 9 bases for J; bases not matched to a gene: 4. Original methodology: Reference gene primer amplification gave nucleated cell count estimates. Sequenced by immunoSEQ multiplex PCR; TCRdb stores in-frame clones only, minus some. The V and J calls and clone size were taken over from that table, and D and trimming were inferred from the DNA. The table shows nearly 350,000 clones, with more than 85% occurring only once.

The chain couples TRBV28 to TRBJ1-6; the match to TRBD1 covers 8 bases. Material for sequencing was PBMCs or T cells enriched from blood (not recorded which). The receptor was derived from a woman in her twenties or thirties who had recovered from COVID-19. DNA of the CDR3: TGTGCCAGCAGATCAGGGGGCCTTTCACCCCTCCACTTT. Translated: CASRSGGLSPLHF.